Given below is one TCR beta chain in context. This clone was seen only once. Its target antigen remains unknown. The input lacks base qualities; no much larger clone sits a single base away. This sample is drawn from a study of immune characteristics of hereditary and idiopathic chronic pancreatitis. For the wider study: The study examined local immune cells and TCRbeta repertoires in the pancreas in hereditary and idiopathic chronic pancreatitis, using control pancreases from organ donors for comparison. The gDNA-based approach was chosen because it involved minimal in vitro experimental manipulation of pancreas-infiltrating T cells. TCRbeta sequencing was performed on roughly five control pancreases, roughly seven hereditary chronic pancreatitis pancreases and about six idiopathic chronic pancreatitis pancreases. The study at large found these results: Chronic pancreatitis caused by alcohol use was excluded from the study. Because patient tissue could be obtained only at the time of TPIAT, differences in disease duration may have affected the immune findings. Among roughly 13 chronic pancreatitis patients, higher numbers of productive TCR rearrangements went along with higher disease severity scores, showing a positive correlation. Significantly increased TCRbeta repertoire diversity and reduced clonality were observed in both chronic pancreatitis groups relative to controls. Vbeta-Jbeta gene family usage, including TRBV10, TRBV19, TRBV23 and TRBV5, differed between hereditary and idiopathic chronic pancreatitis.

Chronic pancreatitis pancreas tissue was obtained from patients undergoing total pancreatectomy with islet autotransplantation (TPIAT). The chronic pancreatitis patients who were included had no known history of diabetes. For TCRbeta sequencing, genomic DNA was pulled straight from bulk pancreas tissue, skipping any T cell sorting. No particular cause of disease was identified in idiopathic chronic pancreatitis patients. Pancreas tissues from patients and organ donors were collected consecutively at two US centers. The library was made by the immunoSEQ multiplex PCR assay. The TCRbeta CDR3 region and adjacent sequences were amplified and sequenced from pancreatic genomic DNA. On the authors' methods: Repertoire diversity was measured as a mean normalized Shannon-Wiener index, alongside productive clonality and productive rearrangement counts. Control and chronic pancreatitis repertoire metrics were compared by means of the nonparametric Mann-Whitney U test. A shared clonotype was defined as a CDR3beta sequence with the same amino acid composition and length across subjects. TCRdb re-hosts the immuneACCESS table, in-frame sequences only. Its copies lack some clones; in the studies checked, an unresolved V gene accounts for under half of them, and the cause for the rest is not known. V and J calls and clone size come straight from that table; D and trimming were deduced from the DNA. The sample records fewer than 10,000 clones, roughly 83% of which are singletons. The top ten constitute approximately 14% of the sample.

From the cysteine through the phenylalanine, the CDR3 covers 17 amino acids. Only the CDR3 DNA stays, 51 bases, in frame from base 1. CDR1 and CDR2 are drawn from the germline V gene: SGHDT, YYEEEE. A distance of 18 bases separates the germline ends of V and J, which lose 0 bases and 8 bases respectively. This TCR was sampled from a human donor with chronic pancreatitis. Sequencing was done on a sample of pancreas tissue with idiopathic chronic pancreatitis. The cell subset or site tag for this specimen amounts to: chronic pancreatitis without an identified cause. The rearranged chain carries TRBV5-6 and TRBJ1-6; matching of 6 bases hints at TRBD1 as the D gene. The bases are TGTGCCAGCAGCTTGGGGCCCCAAGGAGGGGGTTATTCACCCCTCCACTTT. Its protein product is CASSLGPQGGGYSPLHF.